This T cell receptor (beta chain) was identified during a study of T cell responses to AZD1222 COVID-19 vaccine. Germline V gene data show CDR1 as LGHDT and CDR2 as YNNKEL (reference sequence). The CDR3 has 18 amino acids. Trimming cost V 0 bases and J 0 bases, with 15 bases left between them. This clone was seen only once. The protocol was immunoSEQ multiplex PCR, while the TCRdb copy is restricted to in-frame clones and leaves out a portion. This sample yields about 130,000 clones, of which 85% to 90% are seen a single time; over 1.5% belongs to the top ten. The chain employs TRBV3-1 (or the pseudogene TRBV3-2) and TRBJ1-3; TRBD1 is a possible D gene (5 bases). The sequences come from peripheral blood, collected on day 0 of AZD1222 vaccination. The source of this sequence is an adult in good health. The CDR3 DNA follows: TGTGCCAGCAGCCAAGATCTCCCCAGGGAGGGCTCTGGAAACACCATATATTTT. Protein product: CASSQDLPREGSGNTIYF.